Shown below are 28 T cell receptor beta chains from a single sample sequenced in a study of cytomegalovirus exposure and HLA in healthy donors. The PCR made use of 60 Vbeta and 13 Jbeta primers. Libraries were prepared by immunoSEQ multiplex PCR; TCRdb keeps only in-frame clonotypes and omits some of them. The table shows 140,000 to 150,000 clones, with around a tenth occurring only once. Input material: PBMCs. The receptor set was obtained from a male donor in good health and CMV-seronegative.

The CDR3 here is CASSERTSGPADTQYF. For the CDR3, the DNA is TGTGCCAGCAGTGAGAGGACTAGCGGCCCCGCGGATACGCAGTATTTT. The chain carries TRBV2 and TRBJ2-3; 10 nucleotides match TRBD2. CDR1 is SNHLY, CDR2 FYNNEI, per germline. The CDR3 has 16 amino acids. Trimming took 3 bases from V and 6 from J; bases not matched to a gene: 9. The entire variable domain, with the rest obtained from reference TRBV2 and TRBJ2-3, is as follows: EPEVTQTPSHQVTQMGQEVILRCVPISNHLYFYWYRQILGQKVEFLVSFYNNEISEKSEIFDDQFSVERPDGSNFTLKIRSTKLEDSAMYFCASSERTSGPADTQYFGPGTRLTVL.

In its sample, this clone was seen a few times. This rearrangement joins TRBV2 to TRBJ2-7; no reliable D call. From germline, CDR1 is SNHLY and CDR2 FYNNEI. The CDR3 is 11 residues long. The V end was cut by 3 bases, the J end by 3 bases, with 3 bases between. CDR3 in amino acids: CASSDSYEQYF. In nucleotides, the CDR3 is TGTGCCAGCAGTGACAGCTACGAGCAGTACTTC.

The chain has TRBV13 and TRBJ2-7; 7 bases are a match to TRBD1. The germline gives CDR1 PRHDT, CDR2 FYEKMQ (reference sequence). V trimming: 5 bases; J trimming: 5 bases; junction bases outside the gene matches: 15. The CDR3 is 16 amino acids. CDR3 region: CASSRGTARKVDEQYF. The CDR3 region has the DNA TGTGCCAGCAGCCGTGGGACAGCCCGTAAGGTTGACGAGCAGTACTTC.

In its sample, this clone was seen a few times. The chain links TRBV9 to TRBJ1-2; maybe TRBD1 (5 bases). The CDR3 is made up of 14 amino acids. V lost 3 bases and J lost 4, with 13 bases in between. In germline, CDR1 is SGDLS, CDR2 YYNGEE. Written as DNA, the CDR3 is TGTGCCAGCAGCGGAAGCCAGGGATTCTATGGCTACACCTTC. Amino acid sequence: CASSGSQGFYGYTF.

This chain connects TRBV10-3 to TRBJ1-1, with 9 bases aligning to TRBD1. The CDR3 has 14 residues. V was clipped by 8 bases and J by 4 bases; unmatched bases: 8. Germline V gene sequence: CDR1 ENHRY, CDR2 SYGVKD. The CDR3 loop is CAIRTGAEGTEAFF. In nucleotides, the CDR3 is TGTGCCATCCGGACAGGGGCCGAGGGCACTGAAGCTTTCTTT.

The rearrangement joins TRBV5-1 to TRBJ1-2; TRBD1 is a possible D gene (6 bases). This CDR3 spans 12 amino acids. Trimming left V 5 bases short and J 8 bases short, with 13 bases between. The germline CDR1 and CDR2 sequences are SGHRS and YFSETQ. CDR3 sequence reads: CASSPGEGGYTF. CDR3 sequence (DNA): TGCGCCAGCAGTCCAGGGGAAGGGGGCTACACCTTC.

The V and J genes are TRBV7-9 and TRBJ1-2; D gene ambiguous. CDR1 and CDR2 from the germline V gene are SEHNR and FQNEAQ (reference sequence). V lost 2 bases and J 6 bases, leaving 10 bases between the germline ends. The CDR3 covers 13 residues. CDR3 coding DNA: TGTGCCAGCAGCTTACTTCAAGACAATGGCTACACCTTC. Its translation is CASSLLQDNGYTF.

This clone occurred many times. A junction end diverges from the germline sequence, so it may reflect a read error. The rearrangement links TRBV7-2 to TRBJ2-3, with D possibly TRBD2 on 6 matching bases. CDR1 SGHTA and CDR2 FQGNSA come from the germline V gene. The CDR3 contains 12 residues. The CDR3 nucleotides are TGTGCCAGCAGCCCCCCGGGACTTCACCCAATTTTT. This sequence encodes CASSPPGLHPIF.

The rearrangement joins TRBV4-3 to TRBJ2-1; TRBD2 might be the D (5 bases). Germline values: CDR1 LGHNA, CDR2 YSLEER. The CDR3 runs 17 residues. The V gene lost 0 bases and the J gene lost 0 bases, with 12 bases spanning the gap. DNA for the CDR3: TGCGCCAGCAGCCAAGAAGAGGGATCGAGCTCCTACAATGAGCAGTTCTTC. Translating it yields CASSQEEGSSSYNEQFF.

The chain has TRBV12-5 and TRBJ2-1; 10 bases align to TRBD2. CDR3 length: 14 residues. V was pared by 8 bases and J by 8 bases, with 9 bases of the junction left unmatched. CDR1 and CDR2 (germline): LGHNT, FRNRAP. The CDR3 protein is CASPELAGVDEQFF. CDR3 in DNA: TGTGCTAGTCCCGAGCTAGCGGGAGTCGATGAGCAGTTCTTC.

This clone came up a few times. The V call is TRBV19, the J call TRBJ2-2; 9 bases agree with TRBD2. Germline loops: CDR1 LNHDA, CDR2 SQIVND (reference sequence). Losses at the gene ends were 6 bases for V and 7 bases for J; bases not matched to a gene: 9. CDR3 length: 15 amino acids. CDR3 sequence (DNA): TGTGCCAGTAGCCCCATAGCGGGAGTCGGCGGGGAGCTGTTTTTT. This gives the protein CASSPIAGVGGELFF.

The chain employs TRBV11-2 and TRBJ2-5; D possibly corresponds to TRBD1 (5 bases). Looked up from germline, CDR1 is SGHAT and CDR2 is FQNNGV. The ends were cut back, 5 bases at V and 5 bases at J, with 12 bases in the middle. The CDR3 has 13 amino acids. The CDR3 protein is CASSPGSGETQYF. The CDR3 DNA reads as TGTGCCAGCAGCCCAGGGTCTGGGGAGACCCAGTACTTC.

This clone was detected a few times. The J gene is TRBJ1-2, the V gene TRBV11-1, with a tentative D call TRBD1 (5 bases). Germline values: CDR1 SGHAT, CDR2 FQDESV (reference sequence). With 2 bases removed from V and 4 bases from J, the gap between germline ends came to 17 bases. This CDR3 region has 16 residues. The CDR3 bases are TGTGCCAGCAGCTTAACGGGTGCGGACGGGGGCTATGGCTACACCTTC. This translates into CASSLTGADGGYGYTF.

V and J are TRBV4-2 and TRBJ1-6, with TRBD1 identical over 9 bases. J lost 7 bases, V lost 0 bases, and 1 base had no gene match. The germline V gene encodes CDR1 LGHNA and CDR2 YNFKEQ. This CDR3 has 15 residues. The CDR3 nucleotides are TGTGCCAGCAGCCAAGAAACAGGGGGCAATTCACCCCTCCACTTT. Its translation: CASSQETGGNSPLHF.

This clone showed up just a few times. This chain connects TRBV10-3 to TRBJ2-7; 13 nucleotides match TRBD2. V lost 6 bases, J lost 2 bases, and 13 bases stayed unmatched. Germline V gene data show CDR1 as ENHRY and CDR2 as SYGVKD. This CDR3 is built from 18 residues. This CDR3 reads CAISLTLGGLAGTYEQYF. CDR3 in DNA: TGTGCCATCAGCTTAACGTTGGGGGGACTAGCGGGGACCTACGAGCAGTACTTC.

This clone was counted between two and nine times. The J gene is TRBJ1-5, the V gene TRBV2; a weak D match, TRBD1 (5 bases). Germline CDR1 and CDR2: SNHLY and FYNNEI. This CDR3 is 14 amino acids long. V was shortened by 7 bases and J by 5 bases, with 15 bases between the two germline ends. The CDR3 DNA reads TGTGCCAGCAACTGGGGCCAGGGCTATCAGCCCCAGCATTTT. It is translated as CASNWGQGYQPQHF.

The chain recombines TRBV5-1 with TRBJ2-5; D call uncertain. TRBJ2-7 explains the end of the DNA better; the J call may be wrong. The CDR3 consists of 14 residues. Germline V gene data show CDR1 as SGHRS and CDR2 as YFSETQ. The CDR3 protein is CASSLHSSSNEQYF. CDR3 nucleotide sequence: TGCGCCAGCAGCTTGCACTCTTCTTCAAACGAGCAGTACTTC.

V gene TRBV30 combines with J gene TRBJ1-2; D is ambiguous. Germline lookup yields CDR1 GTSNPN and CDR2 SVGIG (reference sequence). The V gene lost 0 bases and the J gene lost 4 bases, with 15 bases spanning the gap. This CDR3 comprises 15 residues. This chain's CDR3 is CAWSVPWRSPYGYTF. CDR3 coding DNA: TGTGCCTGGAGTGTACCGTGGCGGAGCCCCTATGGCTACACCTTC.

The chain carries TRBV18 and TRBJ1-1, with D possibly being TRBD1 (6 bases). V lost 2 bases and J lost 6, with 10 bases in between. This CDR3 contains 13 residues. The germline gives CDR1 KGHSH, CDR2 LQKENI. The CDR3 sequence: CASSPRGIAEAFF. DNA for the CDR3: TGTGCCAGCTCACCAAGGGGGATCGCTGAAGCTTTCTTT.

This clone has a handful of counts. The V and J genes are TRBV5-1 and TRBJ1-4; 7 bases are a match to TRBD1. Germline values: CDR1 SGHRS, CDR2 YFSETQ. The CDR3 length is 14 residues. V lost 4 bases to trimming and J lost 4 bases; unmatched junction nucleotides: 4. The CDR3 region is CASSHRGGNEKLFF. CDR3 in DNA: TGCGCCAGCAGCCACAGGGGAGGTAATGAAAAACTGTTTTTT.

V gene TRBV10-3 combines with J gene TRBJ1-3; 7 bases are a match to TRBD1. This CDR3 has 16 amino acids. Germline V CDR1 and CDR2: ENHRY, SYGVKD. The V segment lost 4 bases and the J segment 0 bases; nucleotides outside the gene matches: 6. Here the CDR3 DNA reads TGTGCCATCAGTGCGGGACAGCGAAGCTCTGGAAACACCATATATTTT. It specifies CAISAGQRSSGNTIYF.

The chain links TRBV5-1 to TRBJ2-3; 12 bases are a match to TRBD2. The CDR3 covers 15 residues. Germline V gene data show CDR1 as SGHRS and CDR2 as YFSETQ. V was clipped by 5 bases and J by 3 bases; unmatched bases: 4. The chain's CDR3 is CASSRTSGKTDTQYF. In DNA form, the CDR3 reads TGCGCCAGCAGTAGGACTAGCGGGAAGACAGATACGCAGTATTTT.

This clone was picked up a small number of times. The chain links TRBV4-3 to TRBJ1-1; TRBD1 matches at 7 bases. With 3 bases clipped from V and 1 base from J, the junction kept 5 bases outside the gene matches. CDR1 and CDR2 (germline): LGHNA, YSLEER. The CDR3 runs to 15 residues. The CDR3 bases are TGCGCCAGCAGCCAGAGACAGGGTGAGAACACTGAAGCTTTCTTT. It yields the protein CASSQRQGENTEAFF.

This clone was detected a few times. The CDR3 protein is CASNPEVAGYQETQYF. The CDR3 bases are TGTGCCAGCAACCCTGAGGTAGCGGGGTACCAAGAGACCCAGTACTTC. The V and J genes are TRBV28 and TRBJ2-5; 8 nucleotides line up with TRBD2. The CDR3 length is 16 residues. J gave up 0 bases and V 7 bases, and 10 bases lay outside the gene matches. Germline values: CDR1 MDHEN, CDR2 SYDVKM.

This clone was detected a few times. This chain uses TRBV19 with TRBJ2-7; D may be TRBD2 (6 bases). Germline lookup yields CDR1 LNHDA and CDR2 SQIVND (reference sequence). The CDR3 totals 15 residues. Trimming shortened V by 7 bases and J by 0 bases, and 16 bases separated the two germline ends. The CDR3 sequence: CASTQFWGGSYEQYF. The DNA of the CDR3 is TGTGCCAGTACCCAATTTTGGGGAGGCTCCTACGAGCAGTACTTC.

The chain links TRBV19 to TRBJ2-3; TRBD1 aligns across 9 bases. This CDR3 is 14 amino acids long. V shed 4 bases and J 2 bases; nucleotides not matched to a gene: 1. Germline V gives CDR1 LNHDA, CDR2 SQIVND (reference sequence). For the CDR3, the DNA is TGTGCCAGTAGTAGGACAGGGGCCACAGATACGCAGTATTTT. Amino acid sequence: CASSRTGATDTQYF.

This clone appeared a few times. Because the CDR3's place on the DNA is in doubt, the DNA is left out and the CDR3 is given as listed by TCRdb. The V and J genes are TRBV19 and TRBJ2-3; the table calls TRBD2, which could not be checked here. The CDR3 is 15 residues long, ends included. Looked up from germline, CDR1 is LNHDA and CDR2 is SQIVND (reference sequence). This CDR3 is CASTSGERDTDTQYF.

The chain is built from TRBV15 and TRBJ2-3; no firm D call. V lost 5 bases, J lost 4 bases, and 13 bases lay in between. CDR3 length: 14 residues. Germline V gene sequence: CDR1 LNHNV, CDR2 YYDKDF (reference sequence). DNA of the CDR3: TGTGCCACCAGCGCAGGTTCAGGCCCAGATACGCAGTATTTT. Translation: CATSAGSGPDTQYF.